The sequence of this T cell receptor beta chain was determined in a study of tumor-infiltrating lymphocytes in primary liver carcinoma. Study context: About 3.5 to 7.13 million productive TCRbeta reads were obtained from the samples, with similar numbers across tissue types.

The CDR3 spans 16 residues. From unsorted bulk tissue weighing roughly 17-31 mg, DNA and RNA were co-extracted. As to this clonotype: At one of its ends the junction is not consistent with the germline gene, which may arise from a read error.

A primer matching the constant region was used to make TCR beta cDNA from 500 ng of total RNA. Generation of the TCR beta libraries relied on three nested multiplex PCR rounds using slightly modified ARM-PCR. TRBV1-TRBV30 forward and Cbeta reverse primers drove the first two approximately 10-cycle rounds. Using its own MiXCR run on the multiplex PCR reads, TCRdb lists one record per CDR3 protein. The top ten hold around 25% of the sample, which has 85,000 to 100,000 distinct CDR3 sequences, around 70% seen once. This receptor was obtained from a man aged 40-55 years with primary liver carcinoma and hepatitis B virus infection. J is TRBJ2-1 and V is TRBV12-3 or TRBV12-4, with 8 bases aligning to TRBD2. What was sequenced was tumor-adjacent normal liver tissue. The CDR3 sequence is CASTQEAGVGNNGQFF. For the CDR3, the DNA is TGTGCCAGCACCCAAGAAGCGGGGGTGGGGAACAATGGGCAGTTCTTC.